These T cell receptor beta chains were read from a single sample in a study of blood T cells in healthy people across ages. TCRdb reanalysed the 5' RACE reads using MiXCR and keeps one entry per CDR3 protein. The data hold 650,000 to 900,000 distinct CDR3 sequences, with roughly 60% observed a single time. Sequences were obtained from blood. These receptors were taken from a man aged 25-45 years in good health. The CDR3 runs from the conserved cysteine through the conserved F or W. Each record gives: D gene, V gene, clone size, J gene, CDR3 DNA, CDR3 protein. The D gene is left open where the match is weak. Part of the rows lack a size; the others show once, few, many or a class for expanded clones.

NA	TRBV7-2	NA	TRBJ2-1	TGTGCCAGCAGCGAGACCCTTGAGCAGTTCTTC	CASSETLEQFF
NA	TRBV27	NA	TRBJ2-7	TGTGTCAGCAGTTTAGGGACTGGGCTCTACGAGCAGTACTTC	CVSSLGTGLYEQYF
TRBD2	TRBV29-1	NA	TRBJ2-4	TGCAGCGCCGGCGGGGGGACTAAAAACATTCAGTACTTC	CSAGGGTKNIQYF
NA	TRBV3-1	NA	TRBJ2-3	TGTGCCAGCAGCCAAGGAGGCGGGGGCAAAGATACGCAGTATTTT	CASSQGGGGKDTQYF
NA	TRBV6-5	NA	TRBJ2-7	TGTGCCAGCAGTTACTCGGACAGACTCGGCTACGAGCAGTACTTC	CASSYSDRLGYEQYF
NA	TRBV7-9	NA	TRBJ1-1	TGTGCCAGCAGCTTAGCCAGGGTAATGAACACTGAAGCTTTCTTT	CASSLARVMNTEAFF
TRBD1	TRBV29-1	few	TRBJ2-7	TGCAGCGTTGACCCCGCGGACAGGGTTAGTGGCGAGCAGTACTTC	CSVDPADRVSGEQYF
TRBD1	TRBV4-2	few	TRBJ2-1	TGTGCCAGCAGCCAAACGTCAGGGGGTCACAATGAGCAGTTCTTC	CASSQTSGGHNEQFF
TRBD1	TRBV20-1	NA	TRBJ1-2	TGCAGTGCTAGGGTGGGGACAGGGGAGAATTATGGCTACACCTTC	CSARVGTGENYGYTF
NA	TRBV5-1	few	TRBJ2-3	TGCGCCAGCAGCTCAGGGTTGGTGTGGTATTTT	CASSSGLVWYF
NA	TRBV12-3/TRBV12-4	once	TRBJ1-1	TGTGCCAGCAGTTATGGCGGCCTGCGCGCTGAAGCTTTCTTT	CASSYGGLRAEAFF
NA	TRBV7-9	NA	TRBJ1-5	TGTGCCAGCAGCCAGTGGGATCAGCCCCAGCATTTT	CASSQWDQPQHF
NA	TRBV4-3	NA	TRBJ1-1	TGCGCCAGCAGCCAAGATAGTGGGACTGAAGCTTTCTTT	CASSQDSGTEAFF
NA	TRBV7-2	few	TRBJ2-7	TGTGCCAGCAGCTTGAGACAGGAGTACGGGGAGCAGTACTTC	CASSLRQEYGEQYF
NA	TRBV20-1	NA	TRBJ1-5	TGCAGTGCTAGAGATGGCCTCTCGGCGTCCCGAGGCAATCAGCCCCAGCATTTT	CSARDGLSASRGNQPQHF
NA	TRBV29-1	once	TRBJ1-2	TGCAGCGTGGTATCACAGGGCTCGGTCGGCTATGGCTACACCTTC	CSVVSQGSVGYGYTF